A single sample is the source of the 21 T cell receptor beta chains below, sequenced in a study of PD-1 blockade in classical Hodgkin lymphoma. Sequencing was performed with immunoSEQ multiplex PCR; in TCRdb, only in-frame clones are kept and a portion is missing. The table lists roughly 2,700 clones, 71% of them singletons. Every patient relapsed after autologous stem cell transplantation, and brentuximab vedotin exposure varied. CD8+ T cells were isolated from thawed PBMCs by magnetic negative selection. Material: CD8+ T cells from blood, obtained at baseline. The receptors shown here come from a human donor with classical Hodgkin lymphoma.

This chain uses TRBV13 with TRBJ1-2; D possibly corresponds to TRBD1 (5 bases). This CDR3 is 14 amino acids long. CDR1 and CDR2 (germline): PRHDT, FYEKMQ (reference sequence). V lost 6 bases, J lost 8 bases, and 19 bases lay in between. CDR3 bases: TGTGCCAGCAGTTCGGGACTCGACGTAGTGGGCTACACCTTC. It is translated as CASSSGLDVVGYTF. The whole variable domain, filled in from reference TRBV13 and TRBJ1-2, reads AAGVIQSPRHLIKEKRETATLKCYPIPRHDTVYWYQQGPGQDPQFLISFYEKMQSDKGSIPDRFSAQQFSDYHSELNMSSLELGDSALYFCASSSGLDVVGYTFGSGTRLTVV.

The rearrangement links TRBV9 to TRBJ2-1, with 7 bases fitting TRBD2. The germline V gene encodes CDR1 SGDLS and CDR2 YYNGEE. The trim removed 4 bases at V and 2 bases at J, leaving 6 bases unmatched. This CDR3 is 15 amino acids long. CDR3 nucleotides: TGTGCCAGCAGCTCAAGCGGGGACCCCTACAATGAGCAGTTCTTC. As protein: CASSSSGDPYNEQFF. The whole variable domain, filled in from reference TRBV9 and TRBJ2-1, reads DSGVTQTPKHLITATGQRVTLRCSPRSGDLSVYWYQQSLDQGLQFLIQYYNGEERAKGNILERFSAQQFPDLHSELNLSSLELGDSALYFCASSSSGDPYNEQFFGPGTRLTVL.

CDR3 DNA: TGTGCCAGTCTTGGACAGGGCTACGAGCAGTACTTC. Its translation is CASLGQGYEQYF. V gene TRBV19 combines with J gene TRBJ2-7, with TRBD1 identical over 8 bases. CDR1 LNHDA and CDR2 SQIVND come from the germline V gene (reference sequence). V was clipped by 8 bases and J by 3 bases; unmatched bases: 3. CDR3 length: 12 amino acids.

The chain carries TRBV4-3 and TRBJ1-2, with a possible D match to TRBD1 (5 bases). Germline lookup yields CDR1 LGHNA and CDR2 YSLEER. The CDR3 covers 15 residues. Trimming removed 0 bases at V and 2 bases at J, with 10 bases between. DNA for the CDR3: TGCGCCAGCAGCCAAGACTCAGGGTCAAACTATGGCTACACCTTC. Its protein product is CASSQDSGSNYGYTF.

This chain connects TRBV6-6 to TRBJ1-5; D is unresolved. Per the germline V gene, CDR1 is MNHNY and CDR2 is SVGAGI (reference sequence). CDR3 length: 16 amino acids. V lost 1 base and J lost 0, with 10 bases in between. The CDR3 sequence: CASSYWIADSNQPQHF. In DNA form, the CDR3 reads TGTGCCAGCAGTTACTGGATAGCCGATAGCAATCAGCCCCAGCATTTT.

The rearrangement joins TRBV7-9 to TRBJ2-3; tentative D call: TRBD2 (5 bases). With 5 bases removed from V and 8 bases from J, the gap between germline ends came to 17 bases. The germline CDR1 and CDR2 sequences are SEHNR and FQNEAQ (reference sequence). The CDR3 is made up of 14 amino acids. CDR3 in amino acids: CASSPTSSSSTQYF. The CDR3 DNA reads TGTGCCAGCAGCCCGACCTCTAGCAGTTCTACGCAGTATTTT.

The gene calls are TRBV7-8 and TRBJ2-7; a possible D gene is TRBD2 (7 bases). The germline gives CDR1 SGHVS, CDR2 FQNEAQ. The germline V and J ends were trimmed by 5 bases and 1 base, with 21 bases remaining between them. The CDR3 has 17 residues. This chain's CDR3 is CASSTRGGAGGSYEQYF. CDR3 bases: TGTGCCAGCAGCACCCGAGGGGGGGCCGGGGGGTCCTACGAGCAGTACTTC. The variable domain in full, completed from reference TRBV7-8 and TRBJ2-7, reads GAGVSQSPRYKVAKRGQDVALRCDPISGHVSLFWYQQALGQGPEFLTYFQNEAQLDKSGLPSDRFFAERPEGSVSTLKIQRTQQEDSAVYLCASSTRGGAGGSYEQYFGPGTRLTVT.

The gene calls are TRBV4-3 and TRBJ2-7; 7 bases line up with TRBD2. CDR1 and CDR2 (germline): LGHNA, YSLEER. V lost 1 base, J lost 0 bases, and 3 bases stayed unmatched. CDR3 length equals 15 residues. In DNA, the CDR3 is TGCGCCAGCAGCCAAGCTAGCGGCCCCTCCTACGAGCAGTACTTC. It encodes CASSQASGPSYEQYF.

The J gene is TRBJ2-4, the V gene TRBV7-3; 10 bases line up with TRBD2. The CDR3 is 18 amino acids. The ends lost 5 bases at V and 6 bases at J; junction bases unmatched: 16. Germline assignment: CDR1 SGHTA and CDR2 FQGTGA. The CDR3 spells CASSLPYGAPSGGNIQYF. Written as DNA, the CDR3 is TGTGCCAGCAGCCTTCCTTATGGGGCCCCTAGCGGGGGAAACATTCAGTACTTC.

The chain joins TRBV15 to TRBJ2-5, with 7 bases identical to TRBD1. CDR1 and CDR2 (germline): LNHNV, YYDKDF (reference sequence). J was trimmed by 1 base and V by 5 bases; bases with no gene match: 10. The CDR3 extends over 16 amino acids. The CDR3: CATSARDRNIQETQYF. DNA for the CDR3: TGTGCCACCAGCGCCCGGGACAGAAACATCCAAGAGACCCAGTACTTC.

The chain links TRBV7-9 to TRBJ2-7; tentatively, D is TRBD1 (6 bases). From germline, CDR1 is SEHNR and CDR2 FQNEAQ (reference sequence). The CDR3 totals 15 residues. Trimming left V 1 base short and J 6 bases short, with 16 bases between. The CDR3 region is CASSLGVGTRSEQYF. CDR3 in DNA: TGTGCCAGCAGCTTAGGGGTAGGGACAAGGAGCGAGCAGTACTTC. Full variable domain (outside the CDR3, taken from reference TRBV7-9 and TRBJ2-7): DTGVSQNPRHKITKRGQNVTFRCDPISEHNRLYWYRQTLGQGPEFLTYFQNEAQLEKSRLLSDRFSAERPKGSFSTLEIQRTEQGDSAMYLCASSLGVGTRSEQYFGPGTRLTVT.

Judged by abundance, this clone is large. This chain connects TRBV5-1 to TRBJ1-2; D is ambiguous. In germline, CDR1 is SGHRS, CDR2 YFSETQ. This CDR3 contains 13 residues. The V end was cut by 4 bases, the J end by 2 bases, with 9 bases between. CDR3 DNA: TGCGCCAGCAGCGGGCCGGGGAACTATGGCTACACCTTC. It specifies CASSGPGNYGYTF.

This clone was detected only a few times. The CDR3 spells CASSLVPGHGYTF. The CDR3 nucleotides read TGTGCCAGCAGCTTAGTGCCAGGGCACGGCTACACCTTC. The V call is TRBV7-9, the J call TRBJ1-2, with a possible D match to TRBD1 (5 bases). The ends were cut back, 1 base at V and 8 bases at J, with 11 bases in the middle. Germline V gene lookup returns CDR1 SEHNR and CDR2 FQNEAQ (reference sequence). The CDR3 is made up of 13 amino acids.

V and J are TRBV6-9 and TRBJ2-3, with D possibly matching TRBD1 (6 bases). The V gene's germline CDR1 is MNHGY and CDR2 SVAAGI. Trimming removed 8 bases from V and 5 bases from J, with 20 bases in between. The CDR3 runs 15 residues. Here the CDR3 DNA reads TGTGCCAGCTATTCTGGTTACAGGGCAAAAGATACGCAGTATTTT. It encodes CASYSGYRAKDTQYF.

This clone appeared a few times. This sequence joins TRBV10-3 and TRBJ2-7; no definite D call. This CDR3 region has 14 residues. V was shortened by 0 bases and J by 3 bases, with 9 bases between the two germline ends. CDR1 and CDR2 (germline): ENHRY, SYGVKD. CDR3 DNA sequence: TGTGCCATCAGTGAGTCGGAGTCTTTCTACGAGCAGTACTTC. It translates to CAISESESFYEQYF.

This rearrangement joins TRBV7-6 to TRBJ1-1; D remains unclear. The germline V and J ends were trimmed by 2 bases and 1 base, with 5 bases remaining between them. The germline V gene encodes CDR1 SGHVS and CDR2 FNYEAQ. CDR3 length: 13 amino acids. This CDR3 is CASSLSGNTEAFF. DNA for the CDR3: TGTGCCAGCAGCTTATCAGGGAACACTGAAGCTTTCTTT. Filled out from reference TRBV7-6 and TRBJ1-1, the complete variable domain reads GAGVSQSPRYKVTKRGQDVALRCDPISGHVSLYWYRQALGQGPEFLTYFNYEAQQDKSGLPNDRFSAERPEGSISTLTIQRTEQRDSAMYRCASSLSGNTEAFFGQGTRLTVV.

The chain links TRBV10-3 to TRBJ1-2; TRBD1 might be the D (6 bases). The CDR3 spans 16 residues. Germline V gene sequence: CDR1 ENHRY, CDR2 SYGVKD. The V end lost 3 bases, the J end lost 5 bases, and 19 bases lay between the germline ends. The DNA for the CDR3 is TGTGCCATCAGTGATAAACAGGGTCTTATGGGTTATGGCTACACCTTC. It encodes CAISDKQGLMGYGYTF.

The gene calls are TRBV2 and TRBJ1-2, with TRBD1 matching over 7 bases. CDR3 length equals 12 residues. The V segment lost 7 bases and the J segment 3 bases; nucleotides outside the gene matches: 2. Germline V gene lookup returns CDR1 SNHLY and CDR2 FYNNEI. CDR3 in amino acids: CASKGADYGYTF. In DNA, the CDR3 is TGTGCCAGCAAGGGGGCTGACTATGGCTACACCTTC.

The chain employs TRBV5-5 and TRBJ2-1; D not resolved. Per the germline V gene, CDR1 is SGHKS and CDR2 is YYEKEE (reference sequence). The V gene lost 0 bases and the J gene lost 7 bases, with 11 bases spanning the gap. This CDR3 contains 14 residues. This CDR3 is CASSLEAPTNEQFF. The CDR3 DNA follows: TGTGCCAGCAGCTTGGAAGCCCCTACGAATGAGCAGTTCTTC.

This clone was observed a handful of times. The chain has TRBV4-2 and TRBJ1-3; D not resolved. CDR3 length: 15 amino acids. Trimming stripped 1 base from V and 2 bases from J, with 9 bases between. The germline CDR1 and CDR2 sequences are LGHNA and YNFKEQ. In DNA, the CDR3 is TGTGCCAGCAGCCAAGGCGCGAGCACTGGAAACACCATATATTTT. It codes for CASSQGASTGNTIYF.

This chain's CDR3 is CASSLKGTGGLYEQYF. The DNA of the CDR3 is TGTGCCAGCAGCTTAAAAGGGACAGGGGGCTTATACGAGCAGTACTTC. The gene calls are TRBV7-3 and TRBJ2-7, with 12 bases fitting TRBD1. The ends lost 1 base at V and 4 bases at J; junction bases unmatched: 5. Germline CDR1 reads SGHTA; CDR2 reads FQGTGA. This CDR3 is 16 amino acids long. The full variable domain, rest sourced from reference TRBV7-3 and TRBJ2-7, is GAGVSQTPSNKVTEKGKYVELRCDPISGHTALYWYRQSLGQGPEFLIYFQGTGAADDSGLPNDRFFAVRPEGSVSTLKIQRTERGDSAVYLCASSLKGTGGLYEQYFGPGTRLTVT.